The clone carrying this T cell receptor beta chain appeared a few times. The identical CDR3 is also encoded by other nucleotide sequences in the sample. The method was immunoSEQ multiplex PCR; TCRdb's version includes in-frame clones alone and lacks a portion of them. Of over 100,000 clones in the sample, 83% are singletons; the top ten hold roughly 20%. This sample is drawn from a study of blood T cell repertoires in COVID-19. Sequenced sample: peripheral blood. This receptor was obtained from an older woman with acute or convalescent COVID-19.

The CDR3 DNA is TGTGCCAGCAGCCCGGGGGGGAATCAGCCCCAGCATTTT. This sequence encodes CASSPGGNQPQHF. V gene TRBV3-1 (or the pseudogene TRBV3-2) combines with J gene TRBJ1-5; maybe TRBD1 (5 bases). V dropped 4 bases and J dropped 4 bases, with 8 bases sitting between them. CDR1 and CDR2 (germline): LGHDT, YNNKEL (reference sequence). The CDR3 is made up of 13 amino acids.